Listed here is a single T cell receptor (beta chain). Antigen: not known. In the PCR, 60 Vbeta and 13 Jbeta primers were used. The data were produced by immunoSEQ multiplex PCR, yet TCRdb's version contains in-frame clones alone and is incomplete. The table has just over 150,000 clones, around 82% seen once. The data were obtained in a study of cytomegalovirus exposure and HLA in healthy donors. Study context: Ancestry clustering placed around 80% of several hundred genotyped donors in the Caucasian-associated cluster.

Study-wide results and caveats: A few of the chains that were CMV-associated were confirmed in vitro to be specific for CMV antigens. A later analysis reportedly found that, within productive TCRs, an Asian-associated ancestry cluster had fewer N-insertions than the mean observed across the approximately 660 donors. In a later analysis, TCR beta V- and J-gene trimming was associated with a missense DCLRE1C variant.

Input material: PBMCs. This TCR came from a woman between 50 and 59 years old in good health and CMV-seropositive.

In DNA, the CDR3 is TGTGCCAGCAGCGCCTTGACAGGTGGGAACACTGAAGCTTTCTTT. It encodes CASSALTGGNTEAFF. The chain is built from TRBV11-1 and TRBJ1-1; maybe TRBD1 (6 bases). The CDR3 consists of 15 residues. The V and J ends lost 5 bases and 1 base respectively, with 14 bases between them. The germline gives CDR1 SGHAT, CDR2 FQDESV (reference sequence). Using reference TRBV11-1 and TRBJ1-1 for the parts outside the CDR3, the full variable domain is EAEVAQSPRYKITEKSQAVAFWCDPISGHATLYWYRQILGQGPELLVQFQDESVVDDSQLPKDRFSAERLKGVDSTLKIQPAELGDSAMYLCASSALTGGNTEAFFGQGTRLTVV.